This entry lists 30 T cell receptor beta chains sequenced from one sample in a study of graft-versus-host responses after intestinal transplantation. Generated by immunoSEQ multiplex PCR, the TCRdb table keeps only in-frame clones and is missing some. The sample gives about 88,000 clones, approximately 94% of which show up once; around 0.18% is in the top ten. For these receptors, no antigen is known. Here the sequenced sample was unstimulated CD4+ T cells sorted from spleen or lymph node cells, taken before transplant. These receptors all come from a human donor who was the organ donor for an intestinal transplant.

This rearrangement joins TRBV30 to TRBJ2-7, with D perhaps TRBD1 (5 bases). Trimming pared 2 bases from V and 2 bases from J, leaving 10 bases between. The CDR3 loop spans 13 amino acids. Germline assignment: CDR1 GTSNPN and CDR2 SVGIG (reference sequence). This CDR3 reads CAWSKDNTYEQYF. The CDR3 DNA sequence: TGTGCCTGGAGTAAGGACAACACCTACGAGCAGTACTTC. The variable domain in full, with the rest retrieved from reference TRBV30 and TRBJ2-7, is SQTIHQWPATLVQPVGSPLSLECTVEGTSNPNLYWYRQAAGRGLQLLFYSVGIGQISSEVPQNLSASRPQDRQFILSSKKLLLSDSGFYLCAWSKDNTYEQYFGPGTRLTVT.

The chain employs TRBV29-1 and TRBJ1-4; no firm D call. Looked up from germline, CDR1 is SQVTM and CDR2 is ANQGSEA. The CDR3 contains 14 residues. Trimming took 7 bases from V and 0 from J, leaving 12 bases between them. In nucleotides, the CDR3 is TGCAGCGCCGCCCGGTTTGCAACTAATGAAAAACTGTTTTTT. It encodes CSAARFATNEKLFF.

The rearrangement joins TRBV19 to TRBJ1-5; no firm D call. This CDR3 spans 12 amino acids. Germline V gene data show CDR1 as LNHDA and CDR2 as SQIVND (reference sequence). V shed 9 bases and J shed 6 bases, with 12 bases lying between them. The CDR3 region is CASQKVPQPQHF. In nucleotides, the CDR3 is TGTGCCAGCCAAAAGGTGCCTCAGCCCCAGCATTTT.

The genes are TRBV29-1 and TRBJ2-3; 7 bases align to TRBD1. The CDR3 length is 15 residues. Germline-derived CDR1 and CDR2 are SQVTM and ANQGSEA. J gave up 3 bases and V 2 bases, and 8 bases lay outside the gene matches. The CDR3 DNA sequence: TGCAGCGTTGAACCCCAGGGGGTGGGAACAGATACGCAGTATTTT. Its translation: CSVEPQGVGTDTQYF.

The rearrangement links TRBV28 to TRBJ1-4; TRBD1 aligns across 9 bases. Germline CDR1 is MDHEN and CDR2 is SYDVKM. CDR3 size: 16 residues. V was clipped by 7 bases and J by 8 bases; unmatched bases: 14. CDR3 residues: CASNLTPGQGDEKLFF. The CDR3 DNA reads TGTGCCAGCAATCTTACTCCGGGACAGGGAGACGAAAAACTGTTTTTT.

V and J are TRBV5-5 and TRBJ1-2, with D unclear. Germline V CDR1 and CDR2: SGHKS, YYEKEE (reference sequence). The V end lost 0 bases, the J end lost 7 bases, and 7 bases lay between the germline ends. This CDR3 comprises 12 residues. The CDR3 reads CASSLEVGGYTF. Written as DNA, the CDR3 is TGTGCCAGCAGCTTGGAGGTGGGTGGCTACACCTTC.

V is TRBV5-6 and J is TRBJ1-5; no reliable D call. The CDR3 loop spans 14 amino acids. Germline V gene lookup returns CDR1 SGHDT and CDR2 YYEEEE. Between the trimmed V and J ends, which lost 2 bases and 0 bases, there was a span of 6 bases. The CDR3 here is CASSFKGSNQPQHF. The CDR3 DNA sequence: TGTGCCAGCAGCTTTAAGGGTAGCAATCAGCCCCAGCATTTT. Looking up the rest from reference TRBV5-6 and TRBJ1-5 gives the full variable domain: DAGVTQSPTHLIKTRGQQVTLRCSPKSGHDTVSWYQQALGQGPQFIFQYYEEEERQRGNFPDRFSGHQFPNYSSELNVNALLLGDSALYLCASSFKGSNQPQHFGDGTRLSIL.

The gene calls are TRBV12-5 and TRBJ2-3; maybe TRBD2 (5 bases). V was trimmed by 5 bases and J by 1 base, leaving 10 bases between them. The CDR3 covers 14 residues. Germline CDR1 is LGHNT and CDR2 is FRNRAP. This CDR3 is CASGPISGTDTQYF. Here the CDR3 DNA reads TGTGCTAGTGGTCCGATTAGCGGCACAGATACGCAGTATTTT.

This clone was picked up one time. Here the CDR3 reads CASSLFAGGNTEAFF. The DNA of the CDR3 is TGTGCCAGCAGCTTGTTTGCAGGGGGGAACACTGAAGCTTTCTTT. This chain links TRBV5-4 with TRBJ1-1; 7 bases match TRBD1. Germline V lookup: CDR1 SGHNT, CDR2 YYREEE (reference sequence). J gave up 1 base and V 1 base, and 4 bases lay outside the gene matches. The CDR3 spans 15 residues.

This chain's CDR3 is CASSFRDGEQFF. The CDR3 bases are TGTGCCAGCAGTTTTCGGGACGGTGAGCAGTTCTTC. The chain joins TRBV6-6 to TRBJ2-1; D is possibly TRBD1 or TRBD2 (5 bases each). Germline CDR1 is MNHNY and CDR2 is SVGAGI (reference sequence). V was trimmed by 4 bases and J by 9 bases, leaving 10 bases between them. The CDR3 has 12 residues.

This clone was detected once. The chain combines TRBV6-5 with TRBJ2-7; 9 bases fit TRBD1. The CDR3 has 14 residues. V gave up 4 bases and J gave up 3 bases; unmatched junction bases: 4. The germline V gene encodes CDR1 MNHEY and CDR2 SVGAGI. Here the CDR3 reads CASSSGQGGYEQYF. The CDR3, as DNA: TGTGCCAGCAGTTCGGGACAGGGAGGCTACGAGCAGTACTTC.

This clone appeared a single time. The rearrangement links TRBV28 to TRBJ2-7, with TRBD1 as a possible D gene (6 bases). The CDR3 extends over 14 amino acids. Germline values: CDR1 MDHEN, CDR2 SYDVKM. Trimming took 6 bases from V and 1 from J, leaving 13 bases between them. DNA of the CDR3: TGTGCCAGCAGGAATCGACAGGAGTCCTACGAGCAGTACTTC. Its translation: CASRNRQESYEQYF.

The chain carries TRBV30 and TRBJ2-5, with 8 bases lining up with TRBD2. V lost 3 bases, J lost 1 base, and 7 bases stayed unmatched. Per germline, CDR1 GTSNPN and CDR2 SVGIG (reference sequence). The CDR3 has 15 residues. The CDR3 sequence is CAWSSKRGFQETQYF. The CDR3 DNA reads TGTGCCTGGAGCTCCAAGCGGGGGTTCCAAGAGACCCAGTACTTC.

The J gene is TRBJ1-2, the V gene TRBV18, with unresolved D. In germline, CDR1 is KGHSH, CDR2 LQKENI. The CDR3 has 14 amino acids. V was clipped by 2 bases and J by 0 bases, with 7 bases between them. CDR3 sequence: CASSPGSANYGYTF. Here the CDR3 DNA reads TGTGCCAGCTCACCAGGCTCCGCTAACTATGGCTACACCTTC.

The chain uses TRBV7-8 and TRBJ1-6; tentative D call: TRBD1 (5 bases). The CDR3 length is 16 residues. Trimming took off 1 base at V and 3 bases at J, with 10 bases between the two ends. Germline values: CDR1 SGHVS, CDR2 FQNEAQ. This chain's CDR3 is CASSLDRTGYNSPLHF. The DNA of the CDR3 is TGTGCCAGCAGCTTAGATCGAACAGGCTATAATTCACCCCTCCACTTT.

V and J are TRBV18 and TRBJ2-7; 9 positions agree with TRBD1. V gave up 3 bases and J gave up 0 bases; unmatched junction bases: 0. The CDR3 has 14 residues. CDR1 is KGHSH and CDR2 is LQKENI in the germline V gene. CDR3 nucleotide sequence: TGTGCCAGCTCACCGACAGGGGGCTCCTACGAGCAGTACTTC. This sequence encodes CASSPTGGSYEQYF.

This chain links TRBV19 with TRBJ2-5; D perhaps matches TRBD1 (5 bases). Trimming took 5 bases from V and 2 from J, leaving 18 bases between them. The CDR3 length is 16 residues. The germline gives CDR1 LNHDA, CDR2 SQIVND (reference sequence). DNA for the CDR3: TGTGCCAGTAGTTGGGGCTCGCCTCAAACTCAAGAGACCCAGTACTTC. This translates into CASSWGSPQTQETQYF.

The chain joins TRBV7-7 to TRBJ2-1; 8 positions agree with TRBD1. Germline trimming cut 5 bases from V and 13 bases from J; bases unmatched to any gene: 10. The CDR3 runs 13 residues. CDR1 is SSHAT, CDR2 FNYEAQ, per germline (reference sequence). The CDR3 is CASSVGGQGIQFF. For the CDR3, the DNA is TGTGCCAGCAGCGTTGGAGGACAGGGTATACAGTTCTTC.

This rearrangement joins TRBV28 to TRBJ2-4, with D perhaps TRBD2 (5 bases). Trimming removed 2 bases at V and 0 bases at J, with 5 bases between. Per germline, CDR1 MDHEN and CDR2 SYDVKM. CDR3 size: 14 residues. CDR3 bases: TGTGCCAGCAGTTTAGGACTAGCCAAAAACATTCAGTACTTC. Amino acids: CASSLGLAKNIQYF.

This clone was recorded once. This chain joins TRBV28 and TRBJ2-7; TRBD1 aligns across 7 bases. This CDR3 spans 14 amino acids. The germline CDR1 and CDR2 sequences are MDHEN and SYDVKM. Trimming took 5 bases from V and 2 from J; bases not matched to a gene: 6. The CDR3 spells CASSLDRATYEQYF. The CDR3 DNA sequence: TGTGCCAGCAGTCTCGACAGGGCGACCTACGAGCAGTACTTC.

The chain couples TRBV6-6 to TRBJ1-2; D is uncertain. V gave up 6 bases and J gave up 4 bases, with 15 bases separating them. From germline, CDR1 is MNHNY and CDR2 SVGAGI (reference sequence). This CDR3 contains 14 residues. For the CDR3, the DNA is TGTGCCAGCAGCCCTACGTGGCAAAGCTATGGCTACACCTTC. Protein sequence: CASSPTWQSYGYTF.

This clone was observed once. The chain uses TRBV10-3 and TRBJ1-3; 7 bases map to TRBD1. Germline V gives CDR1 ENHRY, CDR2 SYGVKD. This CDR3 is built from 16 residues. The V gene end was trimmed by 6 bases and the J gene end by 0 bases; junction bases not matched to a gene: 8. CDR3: CAIRGDSPYSGNTIYF. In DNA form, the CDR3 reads TGTGCCATCAGGGGGGACAGCCCTTACTCTGGAAACACCATATATTTT.

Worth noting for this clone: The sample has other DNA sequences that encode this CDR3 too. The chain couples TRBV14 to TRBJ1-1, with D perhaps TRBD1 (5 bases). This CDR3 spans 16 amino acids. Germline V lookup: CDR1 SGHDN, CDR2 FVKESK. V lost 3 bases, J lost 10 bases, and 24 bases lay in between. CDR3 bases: TGTGCCAGCAGCCACTTCGCAAACGGGGTCAGAGGGGCAGCTTTCTTT. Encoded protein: CASSHFANGVRGAAFF. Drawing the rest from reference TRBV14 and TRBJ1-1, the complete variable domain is EAGVTQFPSHSVIEKGQTVTLRCDPISGHDNLYWYRRVMGKEIKFLLHFVKESKQDESGMPNNRFLAERTGGTYSTLKVQPAELEDSGVYFCASSHFANGVRGAAFFGQGTRLTVV.

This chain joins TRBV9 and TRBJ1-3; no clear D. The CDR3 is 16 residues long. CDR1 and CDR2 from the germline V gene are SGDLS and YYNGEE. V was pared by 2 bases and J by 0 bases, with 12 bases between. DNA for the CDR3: TGTGCCAGCAGCGTCGCTAGGATAAGCTCTGGAAACACCATATATTTT. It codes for CASSVARISSGNTIYF.

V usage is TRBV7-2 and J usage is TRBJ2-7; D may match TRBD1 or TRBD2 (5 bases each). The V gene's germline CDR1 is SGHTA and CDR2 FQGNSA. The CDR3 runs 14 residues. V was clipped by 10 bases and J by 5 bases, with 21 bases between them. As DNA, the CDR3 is TGTGCCACCCCGGTGTCGAGGGGCATCGACGAGCAGTACTTC. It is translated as CATPVSRGIDEQYF. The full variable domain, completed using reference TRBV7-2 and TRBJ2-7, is GAGVSQSPSNKVTEKGKDVELRCDPISGHTALYWYRQSLGQGLEFLIYFQGNSAPDKSGLPSDRFSAERTGGSVSTLTIQRTQQEDSAVYLCATPVSRGIDEQYFGPGTRLTVT.

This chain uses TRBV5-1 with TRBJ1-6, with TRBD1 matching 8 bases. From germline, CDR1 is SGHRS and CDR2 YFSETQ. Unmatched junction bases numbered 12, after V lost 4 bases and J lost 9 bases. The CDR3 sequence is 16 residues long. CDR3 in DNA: TGCGCCAGCAGCGGACAATCGACAGGGGCGGGTTCACCCCTCCACTTT. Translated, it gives CASSGQSTGAGSPLHF.

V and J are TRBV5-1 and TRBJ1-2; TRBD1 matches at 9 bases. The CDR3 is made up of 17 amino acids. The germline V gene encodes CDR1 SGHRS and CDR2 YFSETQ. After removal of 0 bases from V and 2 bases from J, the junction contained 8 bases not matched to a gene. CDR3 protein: CASSLVGTGMGNYGYTF. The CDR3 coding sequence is TGCGCCAGCAGCTTGGTGGGGACAGGGATGGGGAACTATGGCTACACCTTC. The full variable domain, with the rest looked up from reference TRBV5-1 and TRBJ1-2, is KAGVTQTPRYLIKTRGQQVTLSCSPISGHRSVSWYQQTPGQGLQFLFEYFSETQRNKGNFPGRFSGRQFSNSRSEMNVSTLELGDSALYLCASSLVGTGMGNYGYTFGSGTRLTVV.

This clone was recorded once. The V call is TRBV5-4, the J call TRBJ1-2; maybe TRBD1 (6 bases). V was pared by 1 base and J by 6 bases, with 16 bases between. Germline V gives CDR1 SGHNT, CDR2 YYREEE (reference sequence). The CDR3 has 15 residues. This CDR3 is CASSLPTGRLDGYTF. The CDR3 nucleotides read TGTGCCAGCAGCTTGCCCACAGGGCGGCTTGATGGCTACACCTTC. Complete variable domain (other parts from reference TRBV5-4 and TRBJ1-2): ETGVTQSPTHLIKTRGQQVTLRCSSQSGHNTVSWYQQALGQGPQFIFQYYREEENGRGNFPPRFSGLQFPNYSSELNVNALELDDSALYLCASSLPTGRLDGYTFGSGTRLTVV.

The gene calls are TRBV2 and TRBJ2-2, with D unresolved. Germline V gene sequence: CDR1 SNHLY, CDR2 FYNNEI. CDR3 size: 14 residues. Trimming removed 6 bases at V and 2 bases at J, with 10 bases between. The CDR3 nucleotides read TGTGCCAGCAGCCCCCGCACTAACACCGGGGAGCTGTTTTTT. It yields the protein CASSPRTNTGELFF.

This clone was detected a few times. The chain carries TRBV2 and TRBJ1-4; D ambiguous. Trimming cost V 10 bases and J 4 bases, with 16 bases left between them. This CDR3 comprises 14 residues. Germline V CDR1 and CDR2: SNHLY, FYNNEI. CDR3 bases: TGTGCCACCTCATCCTCGGGCGGTAATGAAAAACTGTTTTTT. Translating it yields CATSSSGGNEKLFF.